This T cell receptor beta chain was observed in a study of lymphopenia after photon versus proton radiotherapy. General study results and limits: Proton therapy kept repertoires fairly stable, unlike photons, which gained effector/memory cells.

CDR1 SGDLS and CDR2 YYNGEE come from the germline V gene. The CDR3 totals 14 residues. The trim removed 3 bases at V and 8 bases at J, leaving 7 bases unmatched. A word on this clone: Its antigen remains unknown.

Data came from immunoSEQ multiplex PCR; TCRdb stores just in-frame clones and leaves some out. The repertoire has around 6,800 clones, more than 65% of them found once; the top ten carry 45% to 65%. The clonotype was recovered from a man aged 25 to 40 with gastric cancer. This material consisted of peripheral blood, taken from a patient treated with photon-based radiotherapy. The genes are TRBV9 and TRBJ1-4; 7 bases align to TRBD1. The CDR3 loop is CASSGRGLEEKLFF. The CDR3 DNA is TGTGCCAGCAGCGGTAGGGGGCTAGAGGAAAAACTGTTTTTT.